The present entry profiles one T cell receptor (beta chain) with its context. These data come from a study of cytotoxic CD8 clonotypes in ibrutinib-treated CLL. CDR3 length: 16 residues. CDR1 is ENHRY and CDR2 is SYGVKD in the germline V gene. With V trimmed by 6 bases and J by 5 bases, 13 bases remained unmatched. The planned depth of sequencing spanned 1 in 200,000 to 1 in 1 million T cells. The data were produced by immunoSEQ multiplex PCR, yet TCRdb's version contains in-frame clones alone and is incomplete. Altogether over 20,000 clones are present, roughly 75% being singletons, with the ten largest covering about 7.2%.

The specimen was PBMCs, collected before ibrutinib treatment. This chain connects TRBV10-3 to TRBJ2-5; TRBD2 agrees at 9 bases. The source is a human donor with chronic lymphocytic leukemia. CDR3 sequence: CAISPTGAGGRETQYF. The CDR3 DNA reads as TGTGCCATCAGCCCCACGGGAGCGGGGGGTCGCGAGACCCAGTACTTC.